This T cell receptor (beta chain) stems from a study of T cell changes during pregnancy in multiple sclerosis. Data came from immunoSEQ multiplex PCR; TCRdb stores just in-frame clones and leaves some out. There are tens of thousands of clones in the sample; nearly 90% occur only once, and approximately 1.8% lies in the top ten. In its sample, this clone is medium-sized. The source is a female donor with multiple sclerosis, enrolled in a pregnancy study. This sample comprised peripheral blood, obtained in the first trimester of pregnancy.

CDR3 DNA: TGTGCCAGCAGGAGTGGCGGGGTCGACACAGATACGCAGTATTTT. Protein sequence: CASRSGGVDTDTQYF. The rearrangement uses TRBV6-4 and TRBJ2-3; weak D call: TRBD2 (6 bases). In germline, CDR1 is MRHNA, CDR2 SNTAGT. The CDR3 spans 15 residues. The V end lost 6 bases, the J end lost 2 bases, and 15 bases lay between the germline ends.